This TCR beta chain was identified during a study of T cells in Graves' hyperthyroidism and ophthalmopathy. Study-level results: Blood also held most thyroid clonotypes expanded beyond 0.001.

The CDR3 totals 15 residues. Between the trimmed V and J ends, which lost 0 bases and 7 bases, there was a span of 10 bases. Germline-derived CDR1 and CDR2 are LNHNV and YYDKDF (reference sequence). Stable hyperthyroidism: no ophthalmopathy progression over 18 months of follow-up. Amplification of TCR beta CDR3 regions was performed using RNA transcripts as template. Carried out on the TCR CDR3, a first-round RT-PCR used the HTBI primer set. TCRdb itself ran the multiplex PCR reads through MiXCR, one entry per CDR3 protein. The data contain some 700,000 distinct CDR3 sequences, 15% to 20% of them singletons. Concerning this clonotype: Its antigen is not known.

The chain combines TRBV15 with TRBJ1-6; weak D call: TRBD1 (6 bases). This TCR derives from a man aged 50 or older with Graves' hyperthyroidism. The sequencing input was blood. The CDR3 nucleotides are TGTGCCACCAGCAGAGATTACAGGGAAAATTCACCCCTCCACTTT. Translation gives CATSRDYRENSPLHF.